A selection of T cell receptor beta chains follows, all from one sample in a study of blood T cell repertoires in COVID-19. Sequencing used immunoSEQ multiplex PCR; TCRdb keeps in-frame clones, though not all of them. Seen here are some 270,000 clones, 89% observed once, and the top ten hold 1.9%. The specimen was PBMCs or T cells enriched from blood (not recorded which). These TCRs come from an older woman who had recovered from COVID-19. Each CDR3 is given with its conserved first and last residue. A D gene is named only where the DNA matches it firmly. The listing skips clone size in some rows; elsewhere it reads once, few, many or a size class.

>NA|TRBV28|NA|TRBJ1-1
TGTGCCAGCAGGAGGAACACTGAAGCTTTCTTT
CASRRNTEAFF
>TRBD1|TRBV6-5|NA|TRBJ1-3
TGTGCCAGCAGTTCCCGACAGGGCGGCTCTGGAAACACCATATATTTT
CASSSRQGGSGNTIYF
>TRBD1|TRBV7-9|NA|TRBJ2-3
TGTGCCAGCAGCTACTCCGGGACAGAAAGCACAGATACGCAGTATTTT
CASSYSGTESTDTQYF
>TRBD2|TRBV4-1|NA|TRBJ2-1
TGCGCCAGCAGTTCGACTGAGAGCGGGAGTCGGTACAATGAGCAGTTCTTC
CASSSTESGSRYNEQFF
>NA|TRBV12-3/TRBV12-4|NA|TRBJ1-1
TGTGCCAGCAGTTTAGTAGCGAACACTGAAGCTTTCTTT
CASSLVANTEAFF
>NA|TRBV3-1/TRBV3-2|NA|TRBJ2-7
TGTGCCAGCAGCCGAACGAGATACGAGCAGTACTTC
CASSRTRYEQYF
>TRBD1|TRBV2|NA|TRBJ1-5
TGTGCCAGCCAAAATCAGGGGGCGGCAAATCAGCCCCAGCATTTT
CASQNQGAANQPQHF
>NA|TRBV24-1|NA|TRBJ2-5
TGTGCCACCAGTGATTCGGGAGCACAAGAGACCCAGTACTTC
CATSDSGAQETQYF
>NA|TRBV28|NA|TRBJ1-1
TGTGCCACCAGTAGGCCGCAGGGGGCTTTCTTT
CATSRPQGAFF
>NA|TRBV7-9|once|TRBJ1-6
TGTGCCAGCAGCTTAATCCTCGGGATGTCCTATAATTCACCCCTCCACTTT
CASSLILGMSYNSPLHF
>NA|TRBV24-1|NA|TRBJ2-2
TGTGCCACCAGTGATGTTGACACCCAGTTGACCGGGGAGCTGTTTTTT
CATSDVDTQLTGELFF
>NA|TRBV19|NA|TRBJ1-2
TGTGCCAGTAGTATTGTTGCTGCCCCAGATGGCTACACCTTC
CASSIVAAPDGYTF
>TRBD1|TRBV7-9|NA|TRBJ2-4
TGTGCCAGCAGCGCCCCGAGACAGGGAGTCATTCAGTACTTC
CASSAPRQGVIQYF
>NA|TRBV3-1/TRBV3-2|NA|TRBJ2-7
TGTGCCAGCAGCCAAACTAACGAGCAGTACTTC
CASSQTNEQYF
>TRBD2|TRBV5-6|NA|TRBJ2-1
TGTGCCAGCAGCCCTAGCGGGAGCTCCTACAATGAGCAGTTCTTC
CASSPSGSSYNEQFF
>TRBD1|TRBV5-1|NA|TRBJ1-1
TGCGCCAGCAGCAGGGGACAGGGGCTGATGGGGGATAACGCTGAAGCTTTCTTT
CASSRGQGLMGDNAEAFF
>NA|TRBV7-3|NA|TRBJ2-5
TGTGCCAGCAGCTGGGAGCGGTTAGAGACCCAGTACTTC
CASSWERLETQYF
>TRBD1|TRBV15|NA|TRBJ1-4
TGTGCCACCAGCGGAACCCAGGGGGCGGGGGTTGGCGATGAAAAACTGTTTTTT
CATSGTQGAGVGDEKLFF
>NA|TRBV11-2|NA|TRBJ1-6
TGTGCCAGCAGCTTTATGACAGATAATTCACCCCTCCACTTT
CASSFMTDNSPLHF
>NA|TRBV7-3|once|TRBJ1-2
TGTGCCAGCAGCCTACAACCTGGCAGGGAACGATATGGCTACACCTTC
CASSLQPGRERYGYTF
>NA|TRBV24-1|NA|TRBJ1-2
TGTGCCACCAGTGATATCCAGGGATCGCGAGGCTACACCTTC
CATSDIQGSRGYTF
>NA|TRBV5-1|NA|TRBJ2-4
TGCGCCAGCAGCTTGGAGGCCAGGGACAAAAACATTCAGTACTTC
CASSLEARDKNIQYF
>TRBD2|TRBV7-9|few|TRBJ2-1
TGTGCCAGCAGCTTAGGACTAGCTCAACTCTACAATGAGCAGTTCTTC
CASSLGLAQLYNEQFF
>NA|TRBV4-1|NA|TRBJ1-5
TGCGCCAGCAGCCAAGATATTGGGCAGGGTCAGCCCCAGCATTTT
CASSQDIGQGQPQHF
>TRBD2|TRBV27|few|TRBJ2-7
TGTGCCAGCAGTTTATTTAGGACTAGCGGGCCCTCCTACGAGCAGTACTTC
CASSLFRTSGPSYEQYF
>TRBD2|TRBV4-2|NA|TRBJ2-1
TGTGCCAGCAGCCGAACTAGCGGGGGGGACAATGAGCAGTTCTTC
CASSRTSGGDNEQFF
>TRBD2|TRBV6-4|NA|TRBJ2-3
TGTGCCAGCAGTGACGGACTGCTAGCGGGGGCCTTTAGCACAGATACGCAGTATTTT
CASSDGLLAGAFSTDTQYF
>TRBD2|TRBV19|NA|TRBJ2-2
TGTGCCAGTAGTATAGGAACGCTAGCGGGTGCCGGGGAGCTGTTTTTT
CASSIGTLAGAGELFF
>TRBD1|TRBV5-8|NA|TRBJ1-1
TGTGCCAGCAGCTCCACCGGGACAGGGCTTCCTGAAGCTTTCTTT
CASSSTGTGLPEAFF
>TRBD2|TRBV4-2|NA|TRBJ2-2
TGTGCCAGCAGCCAGGCTAGCGGCTTGGGCACCGGGGAGCTGTTTTTT
CASSQASGLGTGELFF
>TRBD1|TRBV27|NA|TRBJ2-7
TGTGCCAGCAGTGGGCGGACAGGAACGTACGAGCAGTACTTC
CASSGRTGTYEQYF